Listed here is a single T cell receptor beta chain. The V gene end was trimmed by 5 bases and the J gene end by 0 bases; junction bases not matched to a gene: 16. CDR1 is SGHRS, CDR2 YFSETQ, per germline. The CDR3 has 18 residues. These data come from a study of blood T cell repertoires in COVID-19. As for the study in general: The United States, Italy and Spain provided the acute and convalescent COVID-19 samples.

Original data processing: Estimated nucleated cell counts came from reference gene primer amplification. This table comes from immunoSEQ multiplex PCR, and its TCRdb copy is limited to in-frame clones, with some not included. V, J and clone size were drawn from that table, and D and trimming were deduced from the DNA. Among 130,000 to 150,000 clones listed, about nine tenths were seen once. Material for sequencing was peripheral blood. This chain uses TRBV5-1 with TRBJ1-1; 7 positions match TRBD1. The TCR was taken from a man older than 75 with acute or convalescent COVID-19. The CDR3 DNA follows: TGCGCCAGCAGAAGGTCGGCAGGGGGGTTTGCGATGAACACTGAAGCTTTCTTT. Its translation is CASRRSAGGFAMNTEAFF.